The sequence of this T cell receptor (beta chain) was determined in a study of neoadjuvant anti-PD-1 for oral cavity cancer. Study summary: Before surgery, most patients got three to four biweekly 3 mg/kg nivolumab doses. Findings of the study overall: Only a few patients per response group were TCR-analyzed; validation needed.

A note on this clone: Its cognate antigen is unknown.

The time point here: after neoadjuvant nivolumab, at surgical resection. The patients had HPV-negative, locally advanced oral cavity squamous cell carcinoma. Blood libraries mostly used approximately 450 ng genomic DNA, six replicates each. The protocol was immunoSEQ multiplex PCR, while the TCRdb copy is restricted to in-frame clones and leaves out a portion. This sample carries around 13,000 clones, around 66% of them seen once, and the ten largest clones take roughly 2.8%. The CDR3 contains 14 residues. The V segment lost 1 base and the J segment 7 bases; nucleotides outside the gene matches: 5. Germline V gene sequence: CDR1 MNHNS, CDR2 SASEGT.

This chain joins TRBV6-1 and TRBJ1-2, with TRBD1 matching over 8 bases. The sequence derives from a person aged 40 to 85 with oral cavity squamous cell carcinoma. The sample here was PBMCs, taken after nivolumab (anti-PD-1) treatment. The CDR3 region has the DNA TGTGCCAGCAGTGAAGGGCCAGGGGGCGGTGGCTACACCTTC. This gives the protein CASSEGPGGGGYTF.